The T cell receptor beta chain described here comes from a study of cytomegalovirus exposure and HLA in healthy donors. Overall study context: Within the Caucasian-associated ancestry cluster were more than 75% of the roughly 400 genotyped donors.

PCR involved 60 Vbeta and 13 Jbeta primers. The protocol was immunoSEQ multiplex PCR, while the TCRdb copy is restricted to in-frame clones and leaves out a portion. The repertoire holds fewer than 100,000 clones, 60% to 80% seen once, with approximately 3.9% in the top ten. In its sample, this clone was seen a few times. Its antigen is still unknown. CDR3 length: 15 amino acids. Trimming removed 6 bases from V and 0 bases from J, with 14 bases in between. Germline CDR1 and CDR2: WNHNN and SYGVQD (reference sequence). Findings and limits, study-wide: A link between a missense DCLRE1C variant and TCR beta V- and J-gene trimming emerged from a later analysis. Previously analyzed data showed that most TCR beta V segments were productive at a frequency of about 87% or about 30%. The majority of CMV-associated TCR beta chains were reported as apparently HLA-restricted in a later analysis.

V usage is TRBV10-1 and J usage is TRBJ1-1; TRBD1 might be the D (6 bases). This receptor was obtained from a woman in her 40s in good health and CMV-seronegative. The source material was PBMCs. The CDR3 DNA reads TGCGCCAGCAGGAAGGACAGTTACGTGAACACTGAAGCTTTCTTT. Translation gives CASRKDSYVNTEAFF.